Sequencing of this T cell receptor (beta chain) was carried out in a study of Tregs in tolerant kidney transplant recipients. With V trimmed by 6 bases and J by 8 bases, 7 bases remained unmatched. The CDR3 loop spans 13 amino acids. Germline CDR1 MNHEY, CDR2 SVGAGI. Clones were sequenced by immunoSEQ multiplex PCR, and TCRdb holds only the in-frame ones, with some missing. Seen here are about 56,000 clones, 83% observed once, and the top ten hold around 5.2%. The chain couples TRBV6-5 to TRBJ1-2; 9 bases fit TRBD1. This receptor was identified in a human donor in good health. Sequenced: CD4+ T cells from blood. CDR3 region: CASSQGQGSGYTF. In DNA, the CDR3 is TGTGCCAGCAGCCAGGGACAGGGAAGCGGCTACACCTTC.